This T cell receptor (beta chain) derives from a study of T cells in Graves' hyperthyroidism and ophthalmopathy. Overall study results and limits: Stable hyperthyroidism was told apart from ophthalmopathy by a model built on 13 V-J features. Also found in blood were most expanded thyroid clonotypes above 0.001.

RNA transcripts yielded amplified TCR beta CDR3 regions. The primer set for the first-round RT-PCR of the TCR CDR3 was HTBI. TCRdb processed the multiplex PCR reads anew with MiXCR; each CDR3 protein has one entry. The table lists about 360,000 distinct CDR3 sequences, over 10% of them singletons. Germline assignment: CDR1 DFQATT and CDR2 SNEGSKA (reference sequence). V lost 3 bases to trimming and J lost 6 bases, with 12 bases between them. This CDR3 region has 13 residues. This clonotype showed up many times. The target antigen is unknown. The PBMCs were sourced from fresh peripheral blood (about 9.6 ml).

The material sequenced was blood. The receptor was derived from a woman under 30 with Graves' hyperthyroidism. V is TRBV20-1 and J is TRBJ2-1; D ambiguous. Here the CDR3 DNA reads TGCAGTGCTAGGACTTTTGCCGCCAATGAGCAGTTCTTC. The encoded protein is CSARTFAANEQFF.